Listed below are T cell receptor beta chains from one sample, sequenced in a study of beta chain features in type 1 diabetes. Profiled with immunoSEQ multiplex PCR; TCRdb holds only in-frame clones, not every one. The top ten hold 0.0095% to 0.013% of the sample, which has 350,000 to 450,000 clones, over 9.5% seen once. Source material: naive CD4+ T cells from blood. These receptors originate from a woman aged 18-29 years with type 1 diabetes. Both conserved end residues are part of each CDR3. The D gene is left open where the match is weak. The size field is filled for only some rows; it gives once, few, many or a size class.

CDR3 length | D gene | J gene | clone size | V gene | CDR3 DNA | CDR3 protein
16 | NA | TRBJ2-2 | NA | TRBV12-5 | TGTGCTAGTGGTTCTCTTTCAGGCCTGAACACCGGGGAGCTGTTTTTT | CASGSLSGLNTGELFF
13 | NA | TRBJ2-5 | few | TRBV2 | TGTGCCAGCAGCGTTCCTTCTTTGGAGACCCAGTACTTC | CASSVPSLETQYF
14 | NA | TRBJ1-4 | NA | TRBV18 | TGTGCCAGCTCACCTCAGGGGCCCGCTGAAAAACTGTTTTTT | CASSPQGPAEKLFF
15 | NA | TRBJ1-2 | few | TRBV5-4 | TGTGCCAGCAGCTTGCGCCAGGGGTTGCACTATGGCTACACCTTC | CASSLRQGLHYGYTF
14 | TRBD1 | TRBJ2-7 | NA | TRBV19 | TGTGCCAGTATGGGACAGGGGGCGCGGAACGAGCAGTACTTC | CASMGQGARNEQYF
14 | TRBD1 | TRBJ1-2 | NA | TRBV29-1 | TGCAGCGTTGCCTCGTCGGACAGGGACTATGGCTACACCTTC | CSVASSDRDYGYTF
14 | NA | TRBJ2-7 | few | TRBV30 | TGTGCCTGGAGGGGGGGACTGAGGGGCTACGAGCAGTACTTC | CAWRGGLRGYEQYF
13 | TRBD2 | TRBJ2-7 | few | TRBV28 | TGTGCCAGCAGTACAGCGGGAGTAAGCGAGCAGTACTTC | CASSTAGVSEQYF
16 | TRBD1 | TRBJ2-6 | few | TRBV5-1 | TGCGCCAGCTCCGGGACAGGGGGCTCTGGGGCCAACGTCCTGACTTTC | CASSGTGGSGANVLTF
12 | NA | TRBJ1-2 | few | TRBV28 | TGTGCCAGCAACCCTCAGGTCGATGGCTACACCTTC | CASNPQVDGYTF
13 | TRBD2 | TRBJ2-1 | NA | TRBV4-3 | TGCGCCAGCAGCCCCGGACTAGCGGGGGAGCAGTTCTTC | CASSPGLAGEQFF
14 | TRBD1 | TRBJ2-3 | few | TRBV6-5 | TGTGCCAGCAGCCTACAGGGGCCGGGGTCCCCGCAGTATTTT | CASSLQGPGSPQYF
14 | NA | TRBJ2-5 | NA | TRBV18 | TGTGCCAGCTCACTGTTGGAGACCCGGGAGACCCAGTACTTC | CASSLLETRETQYF
14 | NA | TRBJ1-6 | NA | TRBV2 | TGTGCCAGCAAGAGCACGGCCGGCAGGTCACCCCTCCACTTT | CASKSTAGRSPLHF
13 | NA | TRBJ2-3 | NA | TRBV9 | TGTGCCAGCAGCGAGGGGGTCACTAGCGTTCTGTATTTT | CASSEGVTSVLYF
15 | NA | TRBJ2-5 | NA | TRBV11-2 | TGTGCCAGCAGCCTCCGGGGTCCCGTGTGGGAGACCCAGTACTTC | CASSLRGPVWETQYF
15 | NA | TRBJ1-1 | NA | TRBV6-5 | TGTGCCAGCAGTTACGTGGGCGGGGTGAGCACTGAAGCTTTCTTT | CASSYVGGVSTEAFF
19 | NA | TRBJ2-3 | NA | TRBV9 | TGTGCCAGCAGCACAAGGCAGGGCAGGGCCTTACTCGCCACAGATACGCAGTATTTT | CASSTRQGRALLATDTQYF
13 | TRBD2 | TRBJ2-1 | NA | TRBV6-1 | TGTGCCAGCAGTTTTAGCGGGAGCCCTAAGCAGTTCTTC | CASSFSGSPKQFF
13 | NA | TRBJ1-5 | few | TRBV14 | TGTGCCAGCAGCCAAGGGAGGGGAAAGCCCCAGCATTTT | CASSQGRGKPQHF
13 | NA | TRBJ1-3 | few | TRBV7-2 | TGTGCCAGCAGCCCAGACGGGGAAAACACCATATATTTT | CASSPDGENTIYF
15 | NA | TRBJ2-2 | NA | TRBV2 | TGTGCCAGCAGTGTAAGGCAGGAGGGCTCCGGGGAGCTGTTTTTT | CASSVRQEGSGELFF
16 | NA | TRBJ1-1 | few | TRBV7-2 | TGTGCCAGCAGCTTAACCCGGGGGGAGATGAACACTGAAGCTTTCTTT | CASSLTRGEMNTEAFF
15 | TRBD1 | TRBJ1-5 | NA | TRBV7-9 | TGTGCCAGCAGCCACACGGACAGGGAACGACAGCCCCAGCATTTT | CASSHTDRERQPQHF
14 | TRBD2 | TRBJ2-7 | NA | TRBV7-2 | TGTGCCAGCAGCCCTAGACTAGCGGACTACGAGCAGTACTTC | CASSPRLADYEQYF
14 | NA | TRBJ2-7 | NA | TRBV27 | TGTGCCAGCAGTTTATGGGCAGGAGGCCACGAGCAGTACTTC | CASSLWAGGHEQYF
14 | NA | TRBJ2-7 | few | TRBV11-2 | TGTGCCAGCAGTCCGGCCCCTAGCGTAAGCGAGCAGTACTTC | CASSPAPSVSEQYF
13 | TRBD1 | TRBJ1-2 | NA | TRBV10-3 | TGTGCCATCACCGGACAGGGTGACTATGGCTACACCTTC | CAITGQGDYGYTF
14 | TRBD2 | TRBJ2-3 | NA | TRBV7-2 | TGTGCCAGCAGCTTGAGCGGGACCGACTATACGCAGTATTTT | CASSLSGTDYTQYF
14 | NA | TRBJ1-1 | few | TRBV14 | TGTGCCAGCAGTCAAATCTCGGGTAACACTGAAGCTTTCTTT | CASSQISGNTEAFF
13 | NA | TRBJ2-3 | NA | TRBV5-1 | TGCGCCAGCTGGGGGGAGTCGGGAGATACGCAGTATTTT | CASWGESGDTQYF
15 | NA | TRBJ1-5 | NA | TRBV14 | TGTGCCAGCAGCCCGGCCGGGACTGTCAATCAGCCCCAGCATTTT | CASSPAGTVNQPQHF
15 | TRBD1 | TRBJ2-7 | NA | TRBV11-2 | TGTGCCAGCAGCTCACGATTGGGACAGACCATAGAGCAGTACTTC | CASSSRLGQTIEQYF
14 | NA | TRBJ1-1 | NA | TRBV19 | TGTGCCAGTAGTATATTCAGGGGCTTCACTGAAGCTTTCTTT | CASSIFRGFTEAFF
16 | TRBD1 | TRBJ1-1 | few | TRBV29-1 | TGCAGCGTTGAAGACCTTAGACAGGGGCAATACACTGAAGCTTTCTTT | CSVEDLRQGQYTEAFF
14 | NA | TRBJ1-6 | few | TRBV5-1 | TGCGCCAGCAGCACCGGGGACACTTATTCACCCCTCCACTTT | CASSTGDTYSPLHF
15 | NA | TRBJ2-3 | NA | TRBV28 | TGTGCCAGCAGTTGGCCCAGCGCTACCCCTAATACGCAGTATTTT | CASSWPSATPNTQYF
14 | NA | TRBJ1-3 | NA | TRBV2 | TGTGCCAGCAGTTGGACAGTCCTCGGAAACACCATATATTTT | CASSWTVLGNTIYF
13 | NA | TRBJ2-3 | once | TRBV7-2 | TGTGCCAGCAGCCCCCCAGCCGCAGGGACGCAGTATTTT | CASSPPAAGTQYF
16 | TRBD1 | TRBJ2-7 | few | TRBV18 | TGTGCCAGCTCACCATTAGAAACCGGGACAGGGTACGAGCAGTACTTC | CASSPLETGTGYEQYF
11 | NA | TRBJ2-7 | NA | TRBV10-3 | TGTGCCACCATGGACAGCCTCGATCAGTACTTC | CATMDSLDQYF
13 | TRBD1 | TRBJ2-3 | few | TRBV2 | TGTGCCAGCAGGGGACAGGGGACAGATACGCAGTATTTT | CASRGQGTDTQYF
19 | TRBD1 | TRBJ2-6 | NA | TRBV28 | TGTGCCAGCAGTACTCCTCTCGGGACAGCCAGCTCTGGGGCCAACGTCCTGACTTTC | CASSTPLGTASSGANVLTF
15 | TRBD2 | TRBJ2-5 | few | TRBV5-4 | TGTGCCAGCAGCTTTAGCGGGGCTTGGGCGGAGACCCAGTACTTC | CASSFSGAWAETQYF
16 | TRBD2 | TRBJ2-5 | NA | TRBV19 | TGTGCCAGTAGTATTACCGGGACTAGCGGACAAGAGACCCAGTACTTC | CASSITGTSGQETQYF
12 | NA | TRBJ2-1 | few | TRBV9 | TGTGCCAGCAGCGTAGGAGAGTTTGAGCAGTTCTTC | CASSVGEFEQFF
14 | NA | TRBJ1-2 | few | TRBV9 | TGTGCCAGCAGCGCCGGGGGGGGGTACTATGGCTACACCTTC | CASSAGGGYYGYTF
14 | TRBD1 | TRBJ2-5 | NA | TRBV10-2 | TGCGCCAGCAGTGACGGGACAGGGGAAGAGACCCAGTACTTC | CASSDGTGEETQYF
13 | TRBD1 | TRBJ2-7 | NA | TRBV6-6 | TGTGCCAGCGACAGGGGACCGCCCTACGAGCAGTACTTC | CASDRGPPYEQYF
15 | NA | TRBJ1-6 | few | TRBV18 | TGTGCCAGCTCACCACAGCAGGGCCCTAATTCACCCCTCCACTTT | CASSPQQGPNSPLHF
15 | NA | TRBJ2-3 | NA | TRBV7-2 | TGTGCCAGCAGCTTCTGGAGCGGAAACACAGATACGCAGTATTTT | CASSFWSGNTDTQYF
13 | NA | TRBJ2-7 | NA | TRBV25-1 | TGTGCCAGCAGTGAATCAGCAGGGCGCGAGCAGTACTTC | CASSESAGREQYF
15 | TRBD1 | TRBJ1-1 | few | TRBV6-5 | TGTGCCAGCAGACTCTGGCGGACAGGGGGAACCCAACCTTTCTTT | CASRLWRTGGTQPFF
11 | NA | TRBJ2-1 | few | TRBV2 | TGTGCCAGCAGAAGCCTCAATGAGCAGTTCTTC | CASRSLNEQFF